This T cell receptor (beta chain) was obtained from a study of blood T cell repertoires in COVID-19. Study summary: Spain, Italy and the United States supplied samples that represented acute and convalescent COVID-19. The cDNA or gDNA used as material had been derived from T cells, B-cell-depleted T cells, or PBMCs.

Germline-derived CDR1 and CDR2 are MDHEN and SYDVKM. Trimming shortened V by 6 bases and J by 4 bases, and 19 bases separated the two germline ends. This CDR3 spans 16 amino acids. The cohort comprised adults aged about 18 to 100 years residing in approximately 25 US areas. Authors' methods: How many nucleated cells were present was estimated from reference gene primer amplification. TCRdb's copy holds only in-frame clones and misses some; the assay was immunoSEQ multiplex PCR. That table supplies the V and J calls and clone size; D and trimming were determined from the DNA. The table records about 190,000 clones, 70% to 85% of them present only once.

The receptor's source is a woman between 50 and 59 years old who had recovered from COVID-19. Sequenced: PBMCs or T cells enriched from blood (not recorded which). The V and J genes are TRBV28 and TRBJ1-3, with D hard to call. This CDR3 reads CASSAPPGGGGNTIYF. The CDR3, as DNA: TGTGCCAGCAGCGCCCCTCCGGGCGGAGGGGGAAACACCATATATTTT.